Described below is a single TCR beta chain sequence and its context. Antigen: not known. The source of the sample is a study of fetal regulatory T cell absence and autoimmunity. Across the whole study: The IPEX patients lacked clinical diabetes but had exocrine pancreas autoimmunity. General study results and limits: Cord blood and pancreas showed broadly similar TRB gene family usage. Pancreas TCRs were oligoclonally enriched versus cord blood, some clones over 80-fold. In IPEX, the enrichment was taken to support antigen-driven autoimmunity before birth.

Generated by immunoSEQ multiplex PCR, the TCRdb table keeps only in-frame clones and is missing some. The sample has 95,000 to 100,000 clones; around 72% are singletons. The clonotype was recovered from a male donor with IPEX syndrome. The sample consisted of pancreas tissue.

The CDR3 DNA is TGTGCCAGCAGCTACACGTCCCAAGAGACCCAGTACTTC. Its translation: CASSYTSQETQYF. This chain links TRBV7-9 with TRBJ2-5, with D unresolved. The V gene's germline CDR1 is SEHNR and CDR2 FQNEAQ (reference sequence). Trimming stripped 4 bases from V and 1 base from J, with 7 bases between. This CDR3 has 13 amino acids.